The 22 T cell receptor beta chains reported below all come from one sample, sequenced in a study of T cell repertoires and HLA-DP antigens. Some clones are missing from TCRdb's copy, which holds only in-frame ones; the method was immunoSEQ multiplex PCR. Of 55,000 to 80,000 clones listed, about four fifths were seen once; the top ten hold about 1.6%. These TCRs' antigens remain unknown. Sequenced: CD4+ T cells from PBMCs. These receptors were obtained from a man in his 60s in good health and CMV-seronegative.

J is TRBJ1-2 and V is TRBV21-1; TRBD1, the table's D call, was not compared with the DNA. TRBV21-1 is annotated as a pseudogene. CDR3 length: 16 amino acids. The CDR3: CASSKNPRQSLGGYTF. The CDR3, as DNA: TGTGCCAGCAGCAAAAATCCGAGACAGTCCCTTGGAGGCTACACCTTC.

Remarks on this clone: One end of the junction does not line up with germline, which may come from a read error. The rearrangement links TRBV7-2 to TRBJ1-5; 11 nucleotides line up with TRBD1. The CDR3 is 15 residues long. CDR1 SGHTA and CDR2 FQGNSA come from the germline V gene. CDR3 sequence (DNA): TGTGCCAGCAGTTTAGGACAGGGGGCGTATCAGCCCCAGCATTTT. Protein sequence: CASSLGQGAYQPQHF.

The V gene is TRBV9, the J gene TRBJ2-3; 10 positions match TRBD2. This CDR3 has 17 amino acids. Germline loops: CDR1 SGDLS, CDR2 YYNGEE. J lost 8 bases, V lost 4 bases, and 16 bases had no gene match. CDR3 nucleotide sequence: TGTGCCAGCAGCCCGCGAGTGAGTAGCGGGAGGCCCGGTACGCAGTATTTT. It translates to CASSPRVSSGRPGTQYF.

This chain connects TRBV4-2 to TRBJ2-5; D is undetermined. CDR1 is LGHNA, CDR2 YNFKEQ, per germline. The CDR3 has 11 amino acids. V was shortened by 5 bases and J by 7 bases, with 8 bases between the two germline ends. CDR3 protein: CASSDARTQYF. The DNA for the CDR3 is TGTGCCAGCAGCGATGCACGGACCCAGTACTTC.

This clone was seen a single time. The genes are TRBV18 and TRBJ2-7; 10 positions match TRBD2. Losses at the gene ends were 3 bases for V and 0 bases for J; bases not matched to a gene: 8. The CDR3 runs 17 residues. Germline values: CDR1 KGHSH, CDR2 LQKENI. The CDR3, as DNA: TGTGCCAGCTCACCGCGAGCGGGAGGGTTAAGCTCCTACGAGCAGTACGTC. This translates into CASSPRAGGLSSYEQYV.

This clone has only a few counts. The CDR3: CASSLGQGTGYTF. The CDR3 DNA reads TGTGCCAGCAGCCTGGGACAGGGGACGGGCTACACCTTC. The chain links TRBV11-2 to TRBJ1-2, with 10 bases matching TRBD1. Trimming at V came to 5 bases and at J to 8 bases, leaving 5 bases not matched to a gene. Germline V CDR1 and CDR2: SGHAT, FQNNGV. This CDR3 has 13 amino acids.

This chain joins TRBV5-6 and TRBJ2-5; D is tentatively TRBD1 or TRBD2 (6 bases each). The J call could be wrong; TRBJ2-7 is a better fit for the DNA end. The germline V gene encodes CDR1 SGHDT and CDR2 YYEEEE. This CDR3 spans 14 amino acids. CDR3 amino acids: CASSLLQGTYEQYF. DNA for the CDR3: TGTGCCAGCAGCTTACTGCAGGGGACTTACGAGCAGTACTTC.

A few counts support this clone. The chain joins TRBV6-6 to TRBJ1-1, with a weak D call TRBD1 (5 bases). The CDR3 is made up of 11 amino acids. The V end was cut by 8 bases, the J end by 9 bases, with 13 bases between. CDR1 and CDR2 (germline): MNHNY, SVGAGI (reference sequence). CDR3 sequence reads: CASAAPGKAFF. DNA for the CDR3: TGTGCCAGCGCTGCTCCAGGGAAAGCTTTCTTT.

CDR3 amino acids: CASSLSGPYSNQPQHF. As DNA, the CDR3 is TGTGCCAGCAGCTTATCCGGTCCCTATAGCAATCAGCCCCAGCATTTT. The chain combines TRBV7-2 with TRBJ1-5; D is undetermined. The ends were cut back, 2 bases at V and 0 bases at J, with 11 bases in the middle. CDR3 length: 16 residues. Looked up from germline, CDR1 is SGHTA and CDR2 is FQGNSA.

DNA for the CDR3: TGTGCCAGCAGCGTTAATCCGGGGCGCTCCTACGAGCAGTACTTC. The encoded protein is CASSVNPGRSYEQYF. The chain couples TRBV7-9 to TRBJ2-7; D may match TRBD1 or TRBD2 (5 bases each). Deletions cut 5 bases from V and 0 bases from J, with 14 bases between. This CDR3 is 15 amino acids long. Germline values: CDR1 SEHNR, CDR2 FQNEAQ (reference sequence).

This chain links TRBV2 with TRBJ2-1; TRBD2 agrees at 11 bases. Trimming removed 0 bases from V and 9 bases from J; junction bases left unmatched: 7. CDR3 length: 16 residues. Germline CDR1 and CDR2: SNHLY and FYNNEI. The CDR3 DNA reads TGTGCCAGCAGTGAAGCAGGGCTAGCGGGAGGATTTGAGCAGTTCTTC. It translates to CASSEAGLAGGFEQFF. The variable domain in full, completed from reference TRBV2 and TRBJ2-1, reads EPEVTQTPSHQVTQMGQEVILRCVPISNHLYFYWYRQILGQKVEFLVSFYNNEISEKSEIFDDQFSVERPDGSNFTLKIRSTKLEDSAMYFCASSEAGLAGGFEQFFGPGTRLTVL.

The V gene is TRBV7-2, the J gene TRBJ2-7; tentative D call: TRBD2 (5 bases). This CDR3 is 14 amino acids long. Trimming stripped 5 bases from V and 7 bases from J, with 18 bases between. From germline, CDR1 is SGHTA and CDR2 FQGNSA. CDR3 bases: TGTGCCAGCAGCCCTTCCCGTAGCGTGGGAGAGCAGTACTTC. This translates into CASSPSRSVGEQYF.

This clone was counted once. This chain uses TRBV7-9 with TRBJ1-1; D is uncertain. The CDR3 contains 14 residues. Germline assignment: CDR1 SEHNR and CDR2 FQNEAQ (reference sequence). The ends were cut back, 1 base at V and 3 bases at J, with 9 bases in the middle. This CDR3 reads CASSLVSGDTEAFF. The CDR3 DNA sequence: TGTGCCAGCAGCTTAGTTAGTGGGGACACTGAAGCTTTCTTT.

The genes are TRBV28 and TRBJ2-2, with D possibly TRBD2 on 5 matching bases. From germline, CDR1 is MDHEN and CDR2 SYDVKM. The CDR3 covers 14 residues. Trimming shortened V by 1 base and J by 7 bases, and 10 bases separated the two germline ends. The CDR3 spells CASSLFYEGGELFF. The CDR3 region has the DNA TGTGCCAGCAGTTTATTTTATGAGGGCGGGGAGCTGTTTTTT.

The rearrangement links TRBV5-1 to TRBJ2-2; D might be TRBD1 (6 bases). Germline CDR1 SGHRS, CDR2 YFSETQ. The ends were cut back, 4 bases at V and 3 bases at J, with 10 bases in the middle. The CDR3 consists of 14 residues. CDR3 amino acids: CASSTNRDTGELFF. The DNA for the CDR3 is TGCGCCAGCAGCACTAACAGGGACACCGGGGAGCTGTTTTTT.

V is TRBV6-1 and J is TRBJ2-4; TRBD1 matches at 8 bases. The V segment lost 2 bases and the J segment 5 bases; nucleotides outside the gene matches: 5. Germline V gene sequence: CDR1 MNHNS, CDR2 SASEGT. CDR3 length equals 15 residues. The CDR3 sequence is CASSERQGAQNIQYF. CDR3 sequence (DNA): TGTGCCAGCAGTGAACGGCAGGGGGCTCAAAACATTCAGTACTTC.

The chain uses TRBV4-3 and TRBJ1-5, with 7 nucleotides matching TRBD1. J gave up 5 bases and V 0 bases, and 4 bases lay outside the gene matches. CDR3 size: 15 residues. CDR1 is LGHNA and CDR2 is YSLEER in the germline V gene. CDR3 in DNA: TGCGCCAGCAGCCAAGATATTCAGGGGGATCAGCCCCAGCATTTT. This translates into CASSQDIQGDQPQHF.

The sample holds one count of this clone. The chain carries TRBV4-2 and TRBJ2-7; D might be TRBD2 (7 bases). This CDR3 spans 15 amino acids. Germline V gene lookup returns CDR1 LGHNA and CDR2 YNFKEQ. V was trimmed by 0 bases and J by 5 bases, leaving 14 bases between them. The CDR3 here is CASSQDLGGLDEQYV. The CDR3 DNA sequence: TGTGCCAGCAGCCAAGATCTGGGGGGGCTGGACGAGCAGTACGTC.

The genes are TRBV19 and TRBJ2-3, with D perhaps matching TRBD1 or TRBD2 (5 bases each). V was clipped by 4 bases and J by 9 bases, with 23 bases between them. The CDR3 totals 16 residues. The V gene's germline CDR1 is LNHDA and CDR2 SQIVND (reference sequence). The DNA of the CDR3 is TGTGCCAGTAGTACCCGGGACCGTCATAGTCCTTGGACGCAGTATTTT. Translation gives CASSTRDRHSPWTQYF. The full variable domain, rest sourced from reference TRBV19 and TRBJ2-3, is DGGITQSPKYLFRKEGQNVTLSCEQNLNHDAMYWYRQDPGQGLRLIYYSQIVNDFQKGDIAEGYSVSREKKESFPLTVTSAQKNPTAFYLCASSTRDRHSPWTQYFGPGTRLTVL.

V is TRBV6-5 and J is TRBJ1-1; TRBD1 might be the D (6 bases). Germline assignment: CDR1 MNHEY and CDR2 SVGAGI. The CDR3 totals 14 residues. V dropped 8 bases and J dropped 4 bases, with 17 bases sitting between them. This CDR3 is CASSLGGFGTEAFF. Written as DNA, the CDR3 is TGTGCCAGCTCGTTAGGGGGGTTCGGCACTGAAGCTTTCTTT.

This chain links TRBV30 with TRBJ2-3; 7 positions match TRBD2. This CDR3 contains 13 residues. The germline V gene encodes CDR1 GTSNPN and CDR2 SVGIG (reference sequence). The junction had 1 base not matched to a gene; V was cut back by 0 bases and J by 4 bases. CDR3 region: CAWSVRGADTQYF. The DNA for the CDR3 is TGTGCCTGGAGTGTACGGGGGGCAGATACGCAGTATTTT. The complete variable domain, with remaining parts taken from reference TRBV30 and TRBJ2-3, reads SQTIHQWPATLVQPVGSPLSLECTVEGTSNPNLYWYRQAAGRGLQLLFYSVGIGQISSEVPQNLSASRPQDRQFILSSKKLLLSDSGFYLCAWSVRGADTQYFGPGTRLTVL.

As regards this clone: This may come from a read error, since a much larger clone is one base off. V is TRBV9 and J is TRBJ1-6, with a weak D call TRBD1 (6 bases). CDR1 and CDR2 (germline): SGDLS, YYNGEE. The V end was cut by 0 bases, the J end by 7 bases, with 8 bases between. CDR3 length: 14 amino acids. The CDR3 is CASSVGQENSPLHF. CDR3 nucleotides: TGTGCCAGCAGCGTAGGACAGGAAAATTCACCCCTCCACTTT.